This T cell receptor beta chain was sequenced during a study of T cell responses to AZD1222 COVID-19 vaccine. As to this clone: Its antigen remains unidentified.

Whole-study findings and limits: Seropositive at baseline were only a handful of AZD1222 recipients. There were vaccine-associated CD4 TCRs across spike, dominant at 160-218 and 743-854. Sampled repertoires all dated from after the peak T cell response. In a largely white British group with more females than males, clonal diversity was possibly underestimated.

V was shortened by 5 bases and J by 3 bases, with 11 bases between the two germline ends. Germline V gives CDR1 SGHTA, CDR2 FQGNSA. This CDR3 contains 13 residues. Assay: immunoSEQ multiplex PCR; the TCRdb copy retains only in-frame clones and omits some. In the table there are more than 60,000 clones, more than 65% of which are singletons. This chain links TRBV7-2 with TRBJ2-7, with D unresolved. The input for sequencing was peripheral blood, taken on day 0 of AZD1222 vaccination. This receptor was taken from an adult in good health. The CDR3 DNA follows: TGTGCCAGCAGCCAACAGACTTTCTACGAGCAGTACTTC. This encodes CASSQQTFYEQYF.